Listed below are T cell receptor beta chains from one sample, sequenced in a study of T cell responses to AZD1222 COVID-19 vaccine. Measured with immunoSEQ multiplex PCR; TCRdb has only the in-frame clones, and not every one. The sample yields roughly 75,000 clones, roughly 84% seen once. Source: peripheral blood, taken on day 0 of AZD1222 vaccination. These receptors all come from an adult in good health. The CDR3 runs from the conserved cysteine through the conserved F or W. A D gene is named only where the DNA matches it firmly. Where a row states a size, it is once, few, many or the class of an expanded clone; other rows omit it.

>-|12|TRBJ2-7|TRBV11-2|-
CASSTGQLEQYF
TGTGCCAGCAGCACAGGACAATTGGAGCAGTACTTC
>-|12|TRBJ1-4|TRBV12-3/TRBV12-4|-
CASEGGNEKLFF
TGTGCCAGCGAGGGGGGTAATGAAAAACTGTTTTTT
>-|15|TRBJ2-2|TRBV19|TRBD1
CASSIDRGITGELFF
TGTGCCAGTAGTATTGACAGGGGAATCACCGGGGAGCTGTTTTTT
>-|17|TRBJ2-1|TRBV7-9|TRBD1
CASSLPRAGQGTNEQFF
TGTGCCAGCAGCTTACCCCGAGCGGGACAGGGTACCAATGAGCAGTTCTTC
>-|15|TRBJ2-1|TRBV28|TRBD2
CASSLSGGSYNEQFF
TGTGCCAGCAGTTTAAGCGGGGGTTCCTACAATGAGCAGTTCTTC
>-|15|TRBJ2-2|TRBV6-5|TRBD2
CASSYLGLEAGELFF
TGTGCCAGCAGTTACCTGGGACTAGAAGCCGGGGAGCTGTTTTTT
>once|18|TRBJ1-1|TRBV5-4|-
CASSYRGVVGQTNTEAFF
TGTGCCAGCAGTTACAGAGGGGTGGTCGGACAGACGAACACTGAAGCTTTCTTT
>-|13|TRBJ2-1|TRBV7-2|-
CASSPGRYNEQFF
TGTGCCAGCAGCCCGGGACGATACAATGAGCAGTTCTTC
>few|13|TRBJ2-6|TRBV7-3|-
CASGNSGANVLTF
TGTGCCAGCGGGAACTCTGGGGCCAACGTCCTGACTTTC
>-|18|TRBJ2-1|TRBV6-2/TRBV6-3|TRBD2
CASSSQKSSGGQRNEQFF
TGTGCCAGCAGCTCCCAGAAAAGTAGCGGGGGTCAGAGGAATGAGCAGTTCTTC
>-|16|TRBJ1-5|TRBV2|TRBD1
CASSAQGAMTSQPQHF
TGTGCCAGCAGTGCTCAGGGGGCGATGACTAGTCAGCCCCAGCATTTT
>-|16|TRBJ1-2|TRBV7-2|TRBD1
CASSLGGTGTTYGYTF
TGTGCCAGCAGCTTAGGGGGGACAGGAACTACGTATGGCTACACCTTC
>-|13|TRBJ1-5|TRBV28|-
CASKQSWIEPQHF
TGTGCCAGCAAACAGTCGTGGATCGAGCCCCAGCATTTT
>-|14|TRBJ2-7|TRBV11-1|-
CASSPSRDDYEQYF
TGTGCCAGCAGCCCATCCCGGGACGACTACGAGCAGTACTTC
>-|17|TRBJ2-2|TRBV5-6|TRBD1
CASSSNVGTVNTGELFF
TGTGCCAGCAGTTCCAACGTGGGGACAGTAAACACCGGGGAGCTGTTTTTT
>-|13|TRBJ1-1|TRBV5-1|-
CASGDEQNTEAFF
TGCGCCAGCGGCGACGAGCAGAACACTGAAGCTTTCTTT
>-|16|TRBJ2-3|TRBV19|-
CASSMYQRGFTDTQYF
TGTGCCAGTAGTATGTACCAGCGAGGATTCACAGATACGCAGTATTTT
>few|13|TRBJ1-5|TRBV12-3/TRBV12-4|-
CASTLTGGQPQHF
TGTGCCAGCACCTTGACAGGAGGGCAGCCCCAGCATTTT
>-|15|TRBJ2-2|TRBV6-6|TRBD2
CASSYSTSAVGELFF
TGTGCCAGCAGTTACTCGACTAGCGCGGTGGGGGAGCTGTTTTTT
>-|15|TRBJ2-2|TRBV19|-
CASNIRSGTRGELFF
TGTGCCAGTAATATCAGGTCGGGGACAAGAGGGGAGCTGTTTTTT
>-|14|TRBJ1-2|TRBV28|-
CASSSSLRHYGYTF
TGTGCCAGCAGTTCCTCTCTTCGTCACTATGGCTACACCTTC
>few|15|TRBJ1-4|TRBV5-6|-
CASSLVGVTNEKLFF
TGTGCCAGCAGCTTGGTGGGGGTAACTAATGAAAAACTGTTTTTT
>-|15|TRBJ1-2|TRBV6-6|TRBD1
CASSYPGQGARGYTF
TGTGCCAGCAGTTATCCGGGACAGGGGGCGCGCGGCTACACCTTC
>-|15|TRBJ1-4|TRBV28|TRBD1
CASSSPGQGAEKLFF
TGTGCCAGCAGCTCACCGGGACAGGGGGCTGAAAAACTGTTTTTT
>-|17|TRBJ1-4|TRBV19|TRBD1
CASSYANLGQGNEKLFF
TGTGCCAGTAGTTATGCCAACCTGGGACAGGGGAATGAAAAACTGTTTTTT
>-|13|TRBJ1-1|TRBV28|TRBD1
CASGWRGTGEAFF
TGTGCCAGTGGATGGCGGGGGACAGGGGAAGCTTTCTTT
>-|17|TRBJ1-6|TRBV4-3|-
CASSQEIAVAYNSPLHF
TGCGCCAGCAGCCAAGAAATCGCCGTGGCCTATAATTCACCCCTCCACTTT
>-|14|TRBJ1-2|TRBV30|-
CAWGEGNSNYGYTF
TGTGCCTGGGGGGAGGGGAACTCTAACTATGGCTACACCTTC
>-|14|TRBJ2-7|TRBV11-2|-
CASSFGRTSYEQYF
TGTGCCAGCAGCTTCGGACGGACCTCCTACGAGCAGTACTTC
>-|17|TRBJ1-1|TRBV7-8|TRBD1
CASTNARTGGYVTEAFF
TGTGCCAGCACCAACGCGAGGACAGGGGGCTACGTAACTGAAGCTTTCTTT
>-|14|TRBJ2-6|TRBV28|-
CASSRGSGANVLTF
TGTGCCAGCAGTAGGGGGTCTGGGGCCAACGTCCTGACTTTC
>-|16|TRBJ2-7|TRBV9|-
CASSPREDRVGDEQYF
TGTGCCAGCAGCCCACGGGAGGACAGGGTAGGAGACGAGCAGTACTTC
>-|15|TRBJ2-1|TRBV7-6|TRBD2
CASSLAPGGAAEQFF
TGTGCCAGCAGCTTAGCACCGGGGGGGGCCGCTGAGCAGTTCTTC
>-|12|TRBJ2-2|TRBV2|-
CASSGGTGELFF
TGTGCCAGCAGTGGGGGTACCGGGGAGCTGTTTTTT
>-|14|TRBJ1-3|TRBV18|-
CASSPVLTGNTIYF
TGTGCCAGCTCACCAGTTCTAACTGGAAACACCATATATTTT
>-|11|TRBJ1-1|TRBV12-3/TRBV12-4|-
CASSLDTEAFF
TGTGCCAGCAGTTTAGACACTGAAGCTTTCTTT
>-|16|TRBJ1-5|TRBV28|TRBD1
CASSLFSGTENQPQHF
TGTGCCAGCAGTTTATTTTCAGGGACAGAAAATCAGCCCCAGCATTTT
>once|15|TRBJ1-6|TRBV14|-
CASSLLSVGDSPLHF
TGTGCCAGCAGCCTGCTCTCCGTTGGAGATTCACCCCTCCACTTT
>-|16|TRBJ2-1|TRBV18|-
CASSPNRQSSYNEQFF
TGTGCCAGCTCACCAAACAGGCAGAGCTCCTACAATGAGCAGTTCTTC
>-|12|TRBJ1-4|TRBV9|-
CASSPNTGKLFF
TGTGCCAGCAGCCCCAACACGGGGAAACTGTTTTTT
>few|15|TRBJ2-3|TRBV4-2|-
CASSQEGRGKDTQYF
TGTGCCAGCAGCCAAGAGGGTAGGGGAAAAGATACGCAGTATTTT
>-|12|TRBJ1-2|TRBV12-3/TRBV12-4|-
CASSLAPSGYTF
TGTGCCAGCAGTTTAGCGCCATCTGGCTACACCTTC
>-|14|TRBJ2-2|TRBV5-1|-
CASSPTTVSGELFF
TGCGCCAGCAGCCCTACCACGGTATCCGGGGAGCTGTTTTTT
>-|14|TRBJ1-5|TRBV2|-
CASREWGEQGPQHF
TGTGCCAGCAGGGAGTGGGGGGAACAGGGGCCCCAGCATTTT
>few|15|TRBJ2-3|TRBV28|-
CASSFEGLGTDTQYF
TGTGCCAGCAGTTTCGAGGGATTAGGCACAGATACGCAGTATTTT
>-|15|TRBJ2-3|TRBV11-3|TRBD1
CASSFLTGGTDTQYF
TGTGCCAGCAGCTTCTTGACAGGGGGAACAGATACGCAGTATTTT
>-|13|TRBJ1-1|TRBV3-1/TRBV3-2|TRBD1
CASSSDRGTEAFF
TGTGCCAGCAGCTCCGACAGGGGCACTGAAGCTTTCTTT
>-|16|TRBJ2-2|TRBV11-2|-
CASSFGSSLPLGELFF
TGTGCCAGCAGCTTTGGATCGTCACTCCCTCTTGGGGAGCTGTTTTTT
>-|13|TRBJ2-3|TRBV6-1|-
CASSEPGTDTQYF
TGTGCCAGCAGTGAACCCGGCACAGATACGCAGTATTTT
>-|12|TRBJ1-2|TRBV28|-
CASSTSDYGYTF
TGTGCCAGCAGTACAAGTGACTATGGCTACACCTTC
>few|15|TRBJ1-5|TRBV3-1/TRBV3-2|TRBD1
CASSPRTGGDQPQHF
TGTGCCAGCAGCCCTAGGACAGGGGGAGATCAGCCCCAGCATTTT
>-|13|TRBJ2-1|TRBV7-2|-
CASQGQIYNEQFF
TGTGCCAGCCAAGGACAGATCTACAATGAGCAGTTCTTC
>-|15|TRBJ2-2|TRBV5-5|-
CASSTRGLNTGELFF
TGTGCCAGCAGCACCCGGGGGTTAAACACCGGGGAGCTGTTTTTT
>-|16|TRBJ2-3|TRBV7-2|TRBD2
CASRRTSGVSPDTQYF
TGTGCCAGCAGGAGAACTAGCGGGGTCTCACCAGATACGCAGTATTTT
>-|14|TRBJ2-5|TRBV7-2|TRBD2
CASSLVQRGETQYF
TGTGCCAGCAGCTTAGTTCAGCGGGGGGAGACCCAGTACTTC
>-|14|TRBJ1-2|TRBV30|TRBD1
CAWSEDRGFGGYTF
TGTGCCTGGAGTGAGGACAGGGGGTTCGGTGGCTACACCTTC
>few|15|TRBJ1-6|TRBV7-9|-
CASSEGAVNNSPLHF
TGTGCCAGCAGCGAAGGGGCAGTTAATAATTCACCCCTCCACTTT